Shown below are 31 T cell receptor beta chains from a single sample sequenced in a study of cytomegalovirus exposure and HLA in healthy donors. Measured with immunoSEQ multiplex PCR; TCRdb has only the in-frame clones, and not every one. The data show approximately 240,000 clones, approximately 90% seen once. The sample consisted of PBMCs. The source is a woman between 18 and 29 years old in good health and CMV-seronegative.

CDR3 DNA: TGCGCCAGCAGCTTGGATGTGGCGGGAGTCTCCTACAATGAGCAGTTCTTC. Translating gives CASSLDVAGVSYNEQFF. The chain carries TRBV5-1 and TRBJ2-1; 7 nucleotides match TRBD2. The V and J ends lost 0 bases and 0 bases, in that order; junction bases with no gene match: 6. There are 17 residues in the CDR3. Per germline, CDR1 SGHRS and CDR2 YFSETQ. The full variable domain, rest sourced from reference TRBV5-1 and TRBJ2-1, is KAGVTQTPRYLIKTRGQQVTLSCSPISGHRSVSWYQQTPGQGLQFLFEYFSETQRNKGNFPGRFSGRQFSNSRSEMNVSTLELGDSALYLCASSLDVAGVSYNEQFFGPGTRLTVL.

In nucleotides, the CDR3 is TGTGCCAGTAGACCCAGCGGGAGGGCTCGGTACGAGCAGTACTTC. This translates into CASRPSGRARYEQYF. V and J are TRBV19 and TRBJ2-7, with 10 positions matching TRBD2. The V segment lost 6 bases and the J segment 4 bases; nucleotides outside the gene matches: 9. CDR1 and CDR2 (germline): LNHDA, SQIVND (reference sequence). The CDR3 runs 15 residues.

CDR3 nucleotide sequence: TGTGCCAGCAGTGAAGGTACAAGTCCAACCGAGCAGTACTTC. Amino acids: CASSEGTSPTEQYF. The rearrangement joins TRBV6-1 to TRBJ2-7; no definite D call. Trimming pared 1 base from V and 6 bases from J, leaving 13 bases between. This CDR3 has 14 amino acids. Germline V gene lookup returns CDR1 MNHNS and CDR2 SASEGT.

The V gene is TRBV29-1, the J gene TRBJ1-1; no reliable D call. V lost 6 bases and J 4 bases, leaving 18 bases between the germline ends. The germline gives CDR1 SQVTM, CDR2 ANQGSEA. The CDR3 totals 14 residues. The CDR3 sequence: CSVTETGGGTEAFF. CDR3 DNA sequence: TGCAGCGTGACTGAGACGGGCGGAGGCACTGAAGCTTTCTTT.

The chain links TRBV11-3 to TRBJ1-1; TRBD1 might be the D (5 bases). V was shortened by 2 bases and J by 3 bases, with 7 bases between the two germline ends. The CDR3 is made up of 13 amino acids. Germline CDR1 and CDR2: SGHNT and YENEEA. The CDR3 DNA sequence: TGTGCCAGCAGCTTAAGGGGATACACTGAAGCTTTCTTT. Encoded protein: CASSLRGYTEAFF.

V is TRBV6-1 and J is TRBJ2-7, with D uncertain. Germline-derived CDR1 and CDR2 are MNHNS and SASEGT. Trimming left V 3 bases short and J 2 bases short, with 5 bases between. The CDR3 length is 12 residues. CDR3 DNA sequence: TGTGCCAGCAGTGACCAGACCTACGAGCAGTACTTC. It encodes CASSDQTYEQYF.

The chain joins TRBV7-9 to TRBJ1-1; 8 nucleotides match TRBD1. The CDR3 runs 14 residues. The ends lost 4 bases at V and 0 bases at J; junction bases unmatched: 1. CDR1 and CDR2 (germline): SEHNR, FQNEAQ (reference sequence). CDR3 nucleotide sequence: TGTGCCAGCAGCTGGGGACAGGTGAACACTGAAGCTTTCTTT. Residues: CASSWGQVNTEAFF.

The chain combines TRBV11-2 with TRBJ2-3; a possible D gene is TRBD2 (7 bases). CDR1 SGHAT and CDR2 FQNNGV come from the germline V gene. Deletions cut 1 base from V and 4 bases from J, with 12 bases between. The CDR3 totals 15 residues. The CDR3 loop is CASSLASGGADTQYF. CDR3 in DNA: TGTGCCAGCAGCTTAGCGTCGGGGGGCGCAGATACGCAGTATTTT.

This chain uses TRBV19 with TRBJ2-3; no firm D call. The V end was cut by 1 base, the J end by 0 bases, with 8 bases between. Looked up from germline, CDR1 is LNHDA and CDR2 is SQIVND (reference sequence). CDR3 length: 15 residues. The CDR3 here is CASSIGAVSTDTQYF. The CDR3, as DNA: TGTGCCAGTAGTATAGGGGCAGTAAGCACAGATACGCAGTATTTT.

CDR3 amino acids: CASSTREGVSDEQYF. CDR3 sequence (DNA): TGTGCCAGTAGTACCCGTGAGGGGGTTTCAGACGAGCAGTACTTC. The chain combines TRBV19 with TRBJ2-7, with a tentative D call TRBD1 (6 bases). CDR3 length: 15 residues. From germline, CDR1 is LNHDA and CDR2 SQIVND (reference sequence). The V end lost 4 bases, the J end lost 5 bases, and 18 bases lay between the germline ends.

In nucleotides, the CDR3 is TGTGCCAGCAGCTTAAAAGAGGCGGCAGGGGGTAATGAGCAGTTCTTC. This codes for CASSLKEAAGGNEQFF. The chain is built from TRBV7-9 and TRBJ2-1, with TRBD1 identical over 7 bases. Germline CDR1 is SEHNR and CDR2 is FQNEAQ (reference sequence). Trimming removed 2 bases from V and 7 bases from J; junction bases left unmatched: 11. The CDR3 sequence is 16 residues long.

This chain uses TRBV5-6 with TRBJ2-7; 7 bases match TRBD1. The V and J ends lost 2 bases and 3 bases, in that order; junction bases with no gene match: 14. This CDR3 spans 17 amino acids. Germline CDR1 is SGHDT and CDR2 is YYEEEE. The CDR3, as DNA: TGTGCCAGCAGCTTTGGGGACAGTTTTATACGGGGCTACGAGCAGTACTTC. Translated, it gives CASSFGDSFIRGYEQYF.

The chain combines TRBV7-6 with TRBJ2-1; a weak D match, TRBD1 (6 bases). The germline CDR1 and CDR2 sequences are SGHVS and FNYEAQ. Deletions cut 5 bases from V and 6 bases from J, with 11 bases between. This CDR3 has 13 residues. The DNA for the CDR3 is TGTGCCAGCAGCAGTATCAGGGGCAATGAGCAGTTCTTC. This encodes CASSSIRGNEQFF. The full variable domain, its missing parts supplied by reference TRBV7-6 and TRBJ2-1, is GAGVSQSPRYKVTKRGQDVALRCDPISGHVSLYWYRQALGQGPEFLTYFNYEAQQDKSGLPNDRFSAERPEGSISTLTIQRTEQRDSAMYRCASSSIRGNEQFFGPGTRLTVL.

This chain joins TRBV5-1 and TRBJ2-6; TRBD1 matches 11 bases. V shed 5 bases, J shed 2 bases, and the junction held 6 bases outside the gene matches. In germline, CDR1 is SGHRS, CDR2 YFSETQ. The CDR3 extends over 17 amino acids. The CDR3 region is CASRLGQGAAGANVLTF. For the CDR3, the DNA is TGCGCCAGCAGACTCGGACAGGGGGCGGCTGGGGCCAACGTCCTGACTTTC.

CDR3 coding DNA: TGTGCCAGCAGTTCGGGGGACGGGGCCAACGTCCTGACTTTC. Its protein is CASSSGDGANVLTF. The chain has TRBV6-1 and TRBJ2-6; D perhaps matches TRBD2 (6 bases). The CDR3 runs to 14 residues. V was clipped by 5 bases and J by 4 bases, with 9 bases between them. CDR1 MNHNS and CDR2 SASEGT come from the germline V gene.

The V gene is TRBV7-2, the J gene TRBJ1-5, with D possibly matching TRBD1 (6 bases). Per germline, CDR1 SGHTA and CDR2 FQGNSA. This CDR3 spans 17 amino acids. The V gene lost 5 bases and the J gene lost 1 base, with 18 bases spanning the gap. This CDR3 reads CASSPRGTGQSNQPQHF. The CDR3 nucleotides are TGTGCCAGCAGCCCCAGGGGAACAGGACAGAGCAATCAGCCCCAGCATTTT.

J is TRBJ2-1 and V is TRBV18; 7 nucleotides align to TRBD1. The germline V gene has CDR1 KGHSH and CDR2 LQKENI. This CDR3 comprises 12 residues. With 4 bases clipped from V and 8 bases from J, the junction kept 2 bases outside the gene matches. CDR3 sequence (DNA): TGTGCCAGCTCACTAACAGGGGATGAGCAGTTCTTC. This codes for CASSLTGDEQFF.

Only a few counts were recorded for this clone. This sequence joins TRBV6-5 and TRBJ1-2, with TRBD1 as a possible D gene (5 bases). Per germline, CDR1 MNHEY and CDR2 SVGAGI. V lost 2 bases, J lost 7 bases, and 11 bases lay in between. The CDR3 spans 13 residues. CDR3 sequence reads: CASSYTGEAGYTF. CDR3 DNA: TGTGCCAGCAGTTACACGGGGGAGGCTGGCTACACCTTC.

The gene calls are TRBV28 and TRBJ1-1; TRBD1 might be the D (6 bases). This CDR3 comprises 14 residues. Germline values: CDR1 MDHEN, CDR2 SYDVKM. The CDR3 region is CGLTGSTANTEAFF. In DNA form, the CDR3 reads TGTGGATTAACAGGGAGTACGGCAAACACTGAAGCTTTCTTT.

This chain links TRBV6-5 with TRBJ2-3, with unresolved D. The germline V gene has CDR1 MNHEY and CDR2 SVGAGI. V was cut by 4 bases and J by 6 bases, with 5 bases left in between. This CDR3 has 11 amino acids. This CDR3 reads CASSSRDTQYF. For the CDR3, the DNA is TGTGCCAGCAGTTCGCGGGATACGCAGTATTTT.

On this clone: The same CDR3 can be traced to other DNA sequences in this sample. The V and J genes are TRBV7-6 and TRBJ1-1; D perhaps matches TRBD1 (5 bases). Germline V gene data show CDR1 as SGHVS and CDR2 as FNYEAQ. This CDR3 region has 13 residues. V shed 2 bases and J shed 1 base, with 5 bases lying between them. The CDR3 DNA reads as TGTGCCAGCAGCTTAAGGGGGAACACTGAAGCTTTCTTT. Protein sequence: CASSLRGNTEAFF.

The CDR3 is CASSSDLVRGDRRNEQFF. The CDR3 DNA reads as TGTGCCAGCAGCTCCGATCTCGTCCGGGGGGACCGGCGGAATGAGCAGTTCTTC. V is TRBV7-3 and J is TRBJ2-1; TRBD2 matches at 7 bases. CDR3 size: 18 residues. The V and J ends lost 4 bases and 7 bases, in that order; junction bases with no gene match: 19. Germline V gives CDR1 SGHTA, CDR2 FQGTGA.

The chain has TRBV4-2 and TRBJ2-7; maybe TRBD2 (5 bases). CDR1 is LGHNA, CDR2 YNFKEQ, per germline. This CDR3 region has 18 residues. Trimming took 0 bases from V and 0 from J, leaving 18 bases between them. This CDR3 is CASSQDSSLAGSSYEQYF. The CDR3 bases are TGTGCCAGCAGCCAAGATAGTTCTCTAGCTGGGAGCTCCTACGAGCAGTACTTC.

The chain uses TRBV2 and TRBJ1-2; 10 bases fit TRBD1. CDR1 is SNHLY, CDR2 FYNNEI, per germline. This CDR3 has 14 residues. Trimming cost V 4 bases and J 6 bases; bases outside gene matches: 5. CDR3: CASSGDRGFDGYTF. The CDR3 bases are TGTGCCAGCAGTGGGGACAGGGGTTTCGATGGCTACACCTTC.

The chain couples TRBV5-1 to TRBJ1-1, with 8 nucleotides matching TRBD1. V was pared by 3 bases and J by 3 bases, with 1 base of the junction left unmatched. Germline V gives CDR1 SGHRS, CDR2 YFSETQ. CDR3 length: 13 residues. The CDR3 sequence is CASSWDRHTEAFF. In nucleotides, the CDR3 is TGCGCCAGCAGCTGGGACAGGCACACTGAAGCTTTCTTT.

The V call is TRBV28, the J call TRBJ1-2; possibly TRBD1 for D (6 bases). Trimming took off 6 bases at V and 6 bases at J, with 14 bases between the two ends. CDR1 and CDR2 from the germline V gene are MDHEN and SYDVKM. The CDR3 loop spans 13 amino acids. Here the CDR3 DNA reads TGTGCCAGCAGGGTACAGGGATTTCATGGCTACACCTTC. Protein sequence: CASRVQGFHGYTF.

CDR3 DNA: TGTGCCAGCGTCTCAGGGATAACTAACTATGGCTACACCTTC. The encoded protein is CASVSGITNYGYTF. This chain joins TRBV11-2 and TRBJ1-2; a possible D gene is TRBD1 (5 bases). Deletions cut 8 bases from V and 0 bases from J, with 13 bases between. The CDR3 has 14 amino acids. CDR1 and CDR2 (germline): SGHAT, FQNNGV.

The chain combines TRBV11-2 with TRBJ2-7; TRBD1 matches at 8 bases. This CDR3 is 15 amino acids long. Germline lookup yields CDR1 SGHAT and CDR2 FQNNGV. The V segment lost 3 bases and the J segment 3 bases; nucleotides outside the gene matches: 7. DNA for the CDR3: TGTGCCAGCAGCTTCCCGGACAGGGCTCTCTACGAGCAGTACTTC. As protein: CASSFPDRALYEQYF.

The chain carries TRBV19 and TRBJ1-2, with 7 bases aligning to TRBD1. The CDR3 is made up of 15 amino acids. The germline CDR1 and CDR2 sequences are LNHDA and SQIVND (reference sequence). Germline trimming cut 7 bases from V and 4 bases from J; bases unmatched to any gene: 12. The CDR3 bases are TGTGCCAGTACAGACAGGGCGTCCAGTACCTATGGCTACACCTTC. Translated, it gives CASTDRASSTYGYTF.

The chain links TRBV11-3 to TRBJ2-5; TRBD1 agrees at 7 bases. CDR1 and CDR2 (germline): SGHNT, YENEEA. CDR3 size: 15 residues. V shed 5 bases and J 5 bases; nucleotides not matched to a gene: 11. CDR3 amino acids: CASSLEGALGETQYF. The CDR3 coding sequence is TGTGCCAGCAGCCTTGAGGGGGCATTGGGTGAGACCCAGTACTTC.

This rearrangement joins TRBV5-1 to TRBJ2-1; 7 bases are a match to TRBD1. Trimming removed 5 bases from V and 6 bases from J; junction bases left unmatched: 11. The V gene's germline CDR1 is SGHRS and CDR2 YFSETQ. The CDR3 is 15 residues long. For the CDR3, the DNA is TGCGCCAGCAGGAGACAGGGTCGGGGTGGCAATGAGCAGTTCTTC. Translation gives CASRRQGRGGNEQFF.